Included here is one T cell receptor (beta chain) sequence, with context. The repertoire was sequenced with immunoSEQ multiplex PCR; TCRdb's copy has only in-frame clones and lacks some. The data show tens of thousands of clones, with approximately 88% seen just once and about 5% held by the top ten. This sample was taken from a study of blood T cell repertoires in COVID-19. The receptor comes from a human donor in a cohort sampled during active COVID-19. Sequencing used peripheral blood.

CDR3 in amino acids: CASSFGGAGVGPYEQYF. DNA for the CDR3: TGTGCCAGCAGCTTCGGGGGGGCGGGAGTAGGCCCCTACGAGCAGTACTTC. The rearrangement links TRBV5-4 to TRBJ2-7, with 8 bases matching TRBD2. CDR3 length: 17 residues. CDR1 is SGHNT, CDR2 YYREEE, per germline (reference sequence). The J segment lost 2 bases and the V segment lost 2 bases, leaving 12 bases of the junction unmatched. The full variable domain, rest sourced from reference TRBV5-4 and TRBJ2-7, is ETGVTQSPTHLIKTRGQQVTLRCSSQSGHNTVSWYQQALGQGPQFIFQYYREEENGRGNFPPRFSGLQFPNYSSELNVNALELDDSALYLCASSFGGAGVGPYEQYFGPGTRLTVT.